This T cell receptor (beta chain) derives from a study of radiation and T cells in renal cell carcinoma. Remarks on this clone: Its specificity is not known.

The CDR3 covers 15 residues. V lost 5 bases to trimming and J lost 4 bases, with 15 bases between them. Germline-derived CDR1 and CDR2 are SGHVS and FNYEAQ. Study outcomes and limitations: From baseline, blood top tumor clonotypes peaked at 2 weeks post-radiation.

Sequenced by immunoSEQ multiplex PCR; TCRdb stores in-frame clones only, minus some. The sample yields roughly 170,000 clones, about 88% seen once. Time point of the sample: blood 4 weeks post-SBRT, at nephrectomy. The treatment is: 15 Gy SBRT to primary tumor, nephrectomy 4 weeks later. Nephrectomy followed 15 Gy stereotactic body radiation by 4 weeks. The tumor was a clear cell renal cell carcinoma. The sample was blood, taken from a patient whose treatment included radiotherapy and nephrectomy. This clonotype was sampled from a woman aged 45 to 65 with renal cell carcinoma. V is TRBV7-6 and J is TRBJ1-3; a weak D match, TRBD1 (6 bases). DNA of the CDR3: TGTGCCAGCAGCCCCAACAGGGCGGGAGGAAACACCATATATTTT. This sequence encodes CASSPNRAGGNTIYF. The full variable domain, completed using reference TRBV7-6 and TRBJ1-3, is GAGVSQSPRYKVTKRGQDVALRCDPISGHVSLYWYRQALGQGPEFLTYFNYEAQQDKSGLPNDRFSAERPEGSISTLTIQRTEQRDSAMYRCASSPNRAGGNTIYFGEGSWLTVV.